Below are 8 T cell receptor beta chains sequenced from a single sample in a study of T cells in Graves' hyperthyroidism and ophthalmopathy. Amplified TCR beta CDR3 regions came from RNA transcripts. Initially, a first-round RT-PCR of the TCR CDR3 employed the HTBI primer set. MiXCR, applied by TCRdb to the multiplex PCR reads, yields one record per CDR3 protein. Among 350,000 to 500,000 distinct CDR3 sequences, roughly 13% were seen once, and the ten largest hold less than 6.5%. Sequencing was done on a sample of blood. Receptors originate from a woman in her late teens or twenties with Graves' hyperthyroidism.

This sequence joins TRBV11-1 and TRBJ2-3, with TRBD2 matching 10 bases. Germline V gene data show CDR1 as SGHAT and CDR2 as FQDESV (reference sequence). The length of the CDR3 is 17 residues. V shed 2 bases, J shed 0 bases, and the junction held 5 bases outside the gene matches. CDR3 in DNA: TGTGCCAGCAGCTTAAGTGCTAGCGGGAGTAGCACAGATACGCAGTATTTT. As protein: CASSLSASGSSTDTQYF.

There are a few counts of this clonotype. A much larger clone differs from this one at a single base, so this may be a read error. The chain joins TRBV11-1 to TRBJ2-1; D call uncertain. Looked up from germline, CDR1 is SGHAT and CDR2 is FQDESV (reference sequence). The CDR3 consists of 13 residues. CDR3 in amino acids: CANSLALSDEQFF. In DNA, the CDR3 is TGTGCCAACAGCTTAGCCTTATCGGATGAGCAGTTCTTC. The full variable domain, with the rest looked up from reference TRBV11-1 and TRBJ2-1, is EAEVAQSPRYKITEKSQAVAFWCDPISGHATLYWYRQILGQGPELLVQFQDESVVDDSQLPKDRFSAERLKGVDSTLKIQPAELGDSAMYLCANSLALSDEQFFGPGTRLTVL.

This clonotype came up many times. This chain links TRBV18 with TRBJ2-7; no clear D gene. This CDR3 is built from 14 residues. The V gene lost 3 bases and the J gene lost 2 bases, with 11 bases spanning the gap. Germline values: CDR1 KGHSH, CDR2 LQKENI. The DNA for the CDR3 is TGTGCCAGCTCACCCTTGGACGGAGCCTACGAGCAGTACTTC. It codes for CASSPLDGAYEQYF.

V usage is TRBV19 and J usage is TRBJ1-1; tentatively, D is TRBD1 (6 bases). The germline V and J ends were trimmed by 5 bases and 6 bases, with 16 bases remaining between them. The CDR3 extends over 14 amino acids. Looked up from germline, CDR1 is LNHDA and CDR2 is SQIVND (reference sequence). The CDR3 region is CASSLNRAAPEAFF. CDR3 DNA sequence: TGTGCCAGTAGTCTCAACAGGGCGGCCCCTGAAGCTTTCTTT.

This clonotype was observed a handful of times. CDR3 nucleotide sequence: TGTGCCAGCAGCTCGGACAGGGGGGGCTATGGCTACACCTTC. Translation: CASSSDRGGYGYTF. The V gene is TRBV5-5, the J gene TRBJ1-2, with 10 bases identical to TRBD1. CDR1 is SGHKS and CDR2 is YYEKEE in the germline V gene (reference sequence). The CDR3 loop spans 14 amino acids. With V trimmed by 3 bases and J by 4 bases, 3 bases remained unmatched.

At least ten counts were recorded for this clonotype. This sequence joins TRBV7-3 and TRBJ2-3; a possible D gene is TRBD1 (6 bases). Germline V gives CDR1 SGHTA, CDR2 FQGTGA. The CDR3 is made up of 14 amino acids. V lost 8 bases to trimming and J lost 4 bases, with 16 bases between them. In DNA, the CDR3 is TGTGCCAGCGGGATAGTGGGGGCGCCAGATACGCAGTATTTT. This codes for CASGIVGAPDTQYF. Full variable domain (remainder filled in from reference TRBV7-3 and TRBJ2-3): GAGVSQTPSNKVTEKGKYVELRCDPISGHTALYWYRQSLGQGPEFLIYFQGTGAADDSGLPNDRFFAVRPEGSVSTLKIQRTERGDSAVYLCASGIVGAPDTQYFGPGTRLTVL.

This clonotype occurred many times. J is TRBJ2-5 and V is TRBV12-3 or TRBV12-4; TRBD2 matches 10 bases. The V segment lost 5 bases and the J segment 5 bases; nucleotides outside the gene matches: 11. The CDR3 runs 16 residues. CDR3 nucleotides: TGTGCCAGCAGTCGGATTAGCGGGAGGTCGGGGGAGACCCAGTACTTC. Its protein product is CASSRISGRSGETQYF.

A word on this clonotype: This may be a read error, as it is one base from a much larger clone. The chain has TRBV20-1 and TRBJ2-1; 10 bases agree with TRBD2. Judging by the DNA end, TRBJ2-7 fits better; the J call may be wrong. The CDR3 loop spans 14 amino acids. Germline-derived CDR1 and CDR2 are DFQATT and SNEGSKA (reference sequence). The CDR3 sequence: CSAKSGRGNNEQYF. In nucleotides, the CDR3 is TGCAGTGCTAAGAGCGGGAGGGGTAACAATGAGCAGTACTTC.